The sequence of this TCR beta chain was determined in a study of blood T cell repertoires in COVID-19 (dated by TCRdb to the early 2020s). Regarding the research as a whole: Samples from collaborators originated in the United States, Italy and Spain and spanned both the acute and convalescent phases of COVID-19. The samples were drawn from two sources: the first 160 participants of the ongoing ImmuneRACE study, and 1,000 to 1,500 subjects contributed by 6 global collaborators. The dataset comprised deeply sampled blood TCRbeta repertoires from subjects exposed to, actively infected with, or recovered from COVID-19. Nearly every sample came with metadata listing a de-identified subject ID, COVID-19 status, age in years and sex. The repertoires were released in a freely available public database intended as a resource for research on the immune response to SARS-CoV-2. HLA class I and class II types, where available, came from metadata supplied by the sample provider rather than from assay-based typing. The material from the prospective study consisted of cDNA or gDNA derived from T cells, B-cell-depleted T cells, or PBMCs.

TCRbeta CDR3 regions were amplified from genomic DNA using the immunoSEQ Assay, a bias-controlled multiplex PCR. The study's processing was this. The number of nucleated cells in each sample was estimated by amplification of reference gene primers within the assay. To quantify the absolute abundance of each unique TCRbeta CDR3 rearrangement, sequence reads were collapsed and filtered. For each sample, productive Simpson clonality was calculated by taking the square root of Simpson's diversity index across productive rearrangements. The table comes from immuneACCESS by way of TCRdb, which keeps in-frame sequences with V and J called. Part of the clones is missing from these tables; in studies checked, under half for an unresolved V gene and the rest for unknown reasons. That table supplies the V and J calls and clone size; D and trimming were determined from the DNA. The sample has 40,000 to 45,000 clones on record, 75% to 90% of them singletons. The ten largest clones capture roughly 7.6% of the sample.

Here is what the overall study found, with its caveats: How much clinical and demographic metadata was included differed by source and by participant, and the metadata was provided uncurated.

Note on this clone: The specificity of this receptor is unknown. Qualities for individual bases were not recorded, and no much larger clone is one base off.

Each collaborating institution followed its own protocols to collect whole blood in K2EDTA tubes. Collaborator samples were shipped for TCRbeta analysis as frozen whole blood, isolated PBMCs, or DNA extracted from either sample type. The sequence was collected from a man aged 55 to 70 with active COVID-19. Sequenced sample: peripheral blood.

CDR3 reads: CARTGIKSYEQYF. Read as DNA, the sequence is TGTGCCAGGACAGGGATCAAGTCCTACGAGCAGTACTTC. The sequence joins TRBV25-1 to TRBJ2-7, with 7 central nucleotides matching TRBD1. Via the germline V gene, CDR1 is MGHDK and CDR2 SYGVNS. Ends trimmed: V by 9 bases, J by 1 base; bases unmatched to a gene: 6. Including cysteine and phenylalanine, the CDR3 has 13 amino acids. The entry retains the CDR3 DNA only, 39 bases that are in frame from base 1.